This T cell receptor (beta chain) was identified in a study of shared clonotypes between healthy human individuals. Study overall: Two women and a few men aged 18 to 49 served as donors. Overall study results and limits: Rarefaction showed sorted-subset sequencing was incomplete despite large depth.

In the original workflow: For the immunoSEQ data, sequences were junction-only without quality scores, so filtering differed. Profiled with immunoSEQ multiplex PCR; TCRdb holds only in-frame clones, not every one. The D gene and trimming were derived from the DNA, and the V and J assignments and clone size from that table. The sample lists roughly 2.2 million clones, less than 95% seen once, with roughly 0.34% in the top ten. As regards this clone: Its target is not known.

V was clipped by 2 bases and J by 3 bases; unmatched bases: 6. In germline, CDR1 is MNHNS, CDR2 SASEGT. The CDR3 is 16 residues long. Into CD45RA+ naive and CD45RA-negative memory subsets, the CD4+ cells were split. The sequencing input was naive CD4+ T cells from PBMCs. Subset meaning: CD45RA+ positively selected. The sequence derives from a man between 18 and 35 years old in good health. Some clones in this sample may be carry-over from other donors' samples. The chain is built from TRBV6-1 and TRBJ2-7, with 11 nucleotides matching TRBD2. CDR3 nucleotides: TGTGCCAGCAGTGAAATGCTAGCGGGAGGAAGCTACGAGCAGTACTTC. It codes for CASSEMLAGGSYEQYF.